This T cell receptor (beta chain) was sequenced during a study of neoadjuvant nivolumab and ipilimumab in lung cancer. Overall study context: Nivolumab 3 mg/kg was given days 1, 15 and 29, plus ipilimumab 1 mg/kg day 1 in combination. The study, taken as a whole, reports: Resected tumors had greater TCR richness and clonality than uninvolved lung. Blood richness before therapy tracked richness in tumors resected after neoadjuvant therapy. TCR receptors were sequenced in few samples.

Sequencing used immunoSEQ multiplex PCR; TCRdb keeps in-frame clones, though not all of them. The sample contains roughly 32,000 clones, approximately 92% of which appear only once. Concerning this clone itself: Its specificity is not known.

Germline assignment: CDR1 SQVTM and CDR2 ANQGSEA. The V end lost 5 bases, the J end lost 8 bases, and 18 bases lay between the germline ends. CDR3 length: 13 residues. This material consisted of peripheral blood, taken after neoadjuvant nivolumab, alone or with ipilimumab, at or shortly before surgery. V usage is TRBV29-1 and J usage is TRBJ1-2; TRBD1 might be the D (6 bases). This TCR was sampled from an adult with non-small cell lung cancer. CDR3 in amino acids: CSVKGNRVLGYTF. The CDR3 DNA follows: TGCAGCGTTAAAGGAAACAGGGTGCTCGGCTACACCTTC.